Below are 3 T cell receptor beta chains sequenced from a single sample in a study of memory CD4+ T cells and cytomegalovirus serostatus. Using immunoSEQ multiplex PCR, the repertoire was profiled, and TCRdb retains in-frame clones only, with some absent. Found here are 41,000 or so clones, 79% of them singletons; the top ten hold about 0.79%. The sort gate was single viable CD3+CD4+CD8-CD45RO+ cells for memory CD4+ T cells. Sample: memory CD4+ T cells from blood. The source is an adult in good health and CMV-seronegative.

The V gene is TRBV6-1, the J gene TRBJ2-2, with 10 nucleotides matching TRBD1. The CDR3 loop spans 15 amino acids. Germline V lookup: CDR1 MNHNS, CDR2 SASEGT. J was trimmed by 7 bases and V by 6 bases; bases with no gene match: 8. The CDR3 is CASRPDRGQGGELFF. The CDR3 DNA reads as TGTGCCAGCAGGCCCGACAGGGGGCAGGGCGGGGAGCTGTTTTTT.

V is TRBV5-8 and J is TRBJ2-7; unclear D gene. Per the germline V gene, CDR1 is SGHTS and CDR2 is YDEGEE. This CDR3 is 15 amino acids long. V shed 1 base and J shed 4 bases, with 15 bases lying between them. The CDR3 DNA reads as TGTGCCAGCAGCTTGCTACCGAACAGTGTTTACGAGCAGTACTTC. Its protein is CASSLLPNSVYEQYF.

This clone appeared once. V and J are TRBV6-1 and TRBJ1-6; D uncertain. CDR1 MNHNS and CDR2 SASEGT come from the germline V gene. The CDR3 covers 15 residues. With 4 bases removed from V and 7 bases from J, the gap between germline ends came to 14 bases. The CDR3 spells CASSVFVGANSPLHF. CDR3 DNA: TGTGCCAGCAGTGTTTTCGTGGGAGCGAATTCACCCCTCCACTTT.